This T cell receptor beta chain emerged from a study of B cell selection in AIRE deficiency. Per the germline V gene, CDR1 is SGDLS and CDR2 is YYNGEE. Trimming removed 3 bases at V and 7 bases at J, with 8 bases between. The CDR3 extends over 13 amino acids. Study findings and constraints: AIRE-deficient Tconv and Treg repertoires matched healthy donors in TCRBV, CDR3 length, diversity.

The authors' processing: Patients' Tregs yielded approximately 52,000 distinct TCRbeta sequences; donors' 80,000 to 100,000. Using immunoSEQ multiplex PCR, the repertoire was profiled, and TCRdb retains in-frame clones only, with some absent. The V and J calls and clone size come from that table; D and trimming were worked out from the DNA. Seen here are around 26,000 clones, about 90% observed once, and the top ten hold around 1.1%. Regulatory T cells were sorted as CD4+CD25hiCD127low/negative cells. Control samples were from healthy, unrelated donors. For this clone: Its antigen is not identified.

The clonotype originates from a human donor in good health. The sample was CD4+CD25+ Tregs sorted from PBMCs. The rearrangement links TRBV9 to TRBJ1-6; D uncertain. This CDR3 is CASSESINSPLHF. The CDR3 nucleotides read TGTGCCAGCAGCGAATCGATCAATTCACCCCTCCACTTT.